The 19 T cell receptor beta chains below all came from one sample that was sequenced in a study of control samples from healthy donors and cancer patients (dated by TCRdb to about 2020). The library was obtained by the immunoSEQ multiplex PCR assay. Drawn from immuneACCESS, this table holds only the in-frame rearrangements with V and J called that TCRdb kept. Clones are partly lost; checked studies trace under half to an unresolved V gene and leave the rest unexplained. The sample has 130,000 to 150,000 clones on record, around 85% of them singletons. The ten largest clonotypes hold 8% to 9.5% of the sample. The source material was blood. These receptors were taken from a woman between 25 and 40 years old in good health.

This clone was found a few times. The V and J genes are TRBV11-2 and TRBJ2-3; 12 bases align to TRBD2. The CDR3 sequence is 19 residues long. Germline V CDR1 and CDR2: SGHAT, FQNNGV. V was clipped by 5 bases and J by 2 bases; unmatched bases: 14. CDR3 DNA sequence: TGTGCCAGCAGCCCGAGGGGACTAGCGGGTTTTGGGCCCACAGATACGCAGTATTTT. This encodes CASSPRGLAGFGPTDTQYF.

The V call is TRBV20-1, the J call TRBJ1-4; 7 positions match TRBD1. Looked up from germline, CDR1 is DFQATT and CDR2 is SNEGSKA (reference sequence). Trimming took 3 bases from V and 8 from J; bases not matched to a gene: 12. The CDR3 extends over 15 amino acids. Here the CDR3 reads CSASTPGTEFEKLFF. As DNA, the CDR3 is TGCAGTGCTAGTACCCCCGGGACAGAGTTCGAAAAACTGTTTTTT.

This clone appeared a single time. The chain employs TRBV3-1 (or the pseudogene TRBV3-2) and TRBJ2-3; 7 nucleotides agree with TRBD1. J gave up 5 bases and V 5 bases, and 4 bases lay outside the gene matches. CDR1 is LGHDT and CDR2 is YNNKEL in the germline V gene (reference sequence). The CDR3 has 13 residues. This CDR3 reads CASSYYRGDTQYF. The DNA for the CDR3 is TGTGCCAGCAGCTACTACAGGGGAGATACGCAGTATTTT.

This sequence joins TRBV6-1 and TRBJ1-2; tentative D call: TRBD1 (5 bases). Germline values: CDR1 MNHNS, CDR2 SASEGT. V gave up 1 base and J gave up 2 bases, with 11 bases separating them. The CDR3 is 15 amino acids. CDR3 region: CASSEGWGGNYGYTF. CDR3 nucleotide sequence: TGTGCCAGCAGTGAAGGGTGGGGCGGGAACTATGGCTACACCTTC.

In this sample, this clone turned up once. The sample contains more than one DNA sequence encoding this CDR3. The genes are TRBV30 and TRBJ2-3; maybe TRBD1 (5 bases). CDR1 is GTSNPN, CDR2 SVGIG, per germline (reference sequence). This CDR3 spans 11 amino acids. Trimming removed 4 bases at V and 3 bases at J, with 5 bases between. As DNA, the CDR3 is TGTGCCTGGAAGGGGACAGATACGCAGTATTTT. This codes for CAWKGTDTQYF.

This rearrangement joins TRBV2 to TRBJ1-2; 10 positions match TRBD1. The J segment lost 6 bases and the V segment lost 3 bases, leaving 4 bases of the junction unmatched. Germline V gives CDR1 SNHLY, CDR2 FYNNEI. The length of the CDR3 is 14 residues. This CDR3 reads CASSETGQGNGYTF. The CDR3 nucleotides are TGTGCCAGCAGTGAGACGGGACAGGGGAATGGCTACACCTTC.

The V and J genes are TRBV2 and TRBJ2-1, with D possibly TRBD2 on 5 matching bases. V was cut by 4 bases and J by 2 bases, with 6 bases left in between. The CDR3 runs 13 residues. The germline gives CDR1 SNHLY, CDR2 FYNNEI. The CDR3 loop reads CASSGRAYNEQFF. The CDR3 nucleotides are TGTGCCAGCAGTGGGCGGGCCTACAATGAGCAGTTCTTC.

The chain couples TRBV4-1 to TRBJ2-2; the D gene is possibly TRBD1 (6 bases). Germline V gives CDR1 MGHRA, CDR2 YSYEKL. The CDR3 totals 19 residues. V was cut by 2 bases and J by 0 bases, with 19 bases left in between. The CDR3 bases are TGCGCCAGCAGCCAAACACGAGGGCTCGGGACACCGAACACCGGGGAGCTGTTTTTT. Translation gives CASSQTRGLGTPNTGELFF.

The chain joins TRBV18 to TRBJ2-5; D is perhaps TRBD2 (6 bases). V lost 0 bases and J lost 2, with 13 bases in between. The germline CDR1 and CDR2 sequences are KGHSH and LQKENI. The CDR3 totals 16 residues. The CDR3 sequence is CASSPPGRMTQETQYF. CDR3 nucleotides: TGTGCCAGCTCACCACCTGGGAGGATGACGCAAGAGACCCAGTACTTC.

The rearrangement joins TRBV10-1 to TRBJ1-1; a possible D gene is TRBD1 (6 bases). Germline V CDR1 and CDR2: WNHNN, SYGVQD (reference sequence). V dropped 3 bases and J dropped 1 base, with 9 bases sitting between them. CDR3 length: 14 residues. In DNA form, the CDR3 reads TGCGCCAGCAGTGAATGGACAGAGAACACTGAAGCTTTCTTT. Amino acid sequence: CASSEWTENTEAFF.

V is TRBV29-1 and J is TRBJ2-7; a weak D match, TRBD1 (6 bases). Trimming took off 3 bases at V and 6 bases at J, with 21 bases between the two ends. This CDR3 is built from 15 residues. Germline assignment: CDR1 SQVTM and CDR2 ANQGSEA. This CDR3 reads CSVETYRVGLSEQYF. In DNA form, the CDR3 reads TGCAGCGTTGAGACCTACAGGGTTGGATTGAGCGAGCAGTACTTC.

This sequence joins TRBV25-1 and TRBJ2-5, with 9 bases that match TRBD1. CDR1 and CDR2 (germline): MGHDK, SYGVNS. CDR3 length: 13 amino acids. With V trimmed by 6 bases and J by 4 bases, 3 bases remained unmatched. The CDR3 sequence is CASSRDRAETQYF. CDR3 coding DNA: TGTGCCAGCAGCCGGGACAGGGCAGAGACCCAGTACTTC.

The genes are TRBV18 and TRBJ2-1; 7 nucleotides line up with TRBD1. Losses at the gene ends were 4 bases for V and 7 bases for J; bases not matched to a gene: 7. CDR1 KGHSH and CDR2 LQKENI come from the germline V gene. The CDR3 extends over 14 amino acids. This CDR3 is CASSLQGLGNEQFF. The DNA of the CDR3 is TGTGCCAGCTCACTACAGGGGCTCGGGAATGAGCAGTTCTTC.

The rearrangement uses TRBV28 and TRBJ2-7; the D gene is possibly TRBD2 (7 bases). The V and J ends lost 3 bases and 6 bases respectively, with 21 bases between them. The germline CDR1 and CDR2 sequences are MDHEN and SYDVKM. CDR3 length: 16 amino acids. Here the CDR3 DNA reads TGTGCCAGCAGTTTCGCAAGTATAGGGGGGGCAGGCGAGCAGTACTTC. Amino acids: CASSFASIGGAGEQYF.

This sequence joins TRBV7-6 and TRBJ1-3, with no clear D. The V gene lost 3 bases and the J gene lost 4 bases, with 7 bases spanning the gap. Germline V gives CDR1 SGHVS, CDR2 FNYEAQ. The CDR3 loop spans 13 amino acids. The CDR3 nucleotides read TGTGCCAGCAGCTTCGCACGGGGAAACACCATATATTTT. This gives the protein CASSFARGNTIYF.

The chain combines TRBV19 with TRBJ1-2; D possibly corresponds to TRBD1 (6 bases). Germline values: CDR1 LNHDA, CDR2 SQIVND (reference sequence). The CDR3 totals 12 residues. Trimming cost V 9 bases and J 9 bases, with 17 bases left between them. The CDR3 loop is CASKTGLMSYTF. CDR3 in DNA: TGTGCCAGCAAAACAGGGCTAATGAGCTACACCTTC.

The chain links TRBV29-1 to TRBJ1-1, with 7 positions matching TRBD1. There are 14 residues in the CDR3. The germline V gene encodes CDR1 SQVTM and CDR2 ANQGSEA. The junction had 14 bases not matched to a gene; V was cut back by 8 bases and J by 5 bases. CDR3 protein: CSFNSGGIGTEAFF. CDR3 DNA sequence: TGCAGCTTTAACTCAGGGGGAATTGGGACTGAAGCTTTCTTT.

The chain has TRBV5-4 and TRBJ2-3; 8 nucleotides align to TRBD1. The V and J ends lost 3 bases and 2 bases, in that order; junction bases with no gene match: 8. In germline, CDR1 is SGHNT, CDR2 YYREEE (reference sequence). The CDR3 runs to 16 residues. In nucleotides, the CDR3 is TGTGCCAGCAGCTCTCCAGGGGGCCCGAACACAGATACGCAGTATTTT. Its protein is CASSSPGGPNTDTQYF. The full variable domain, with the rest looked up from reference TRBV5-4 and TRBJ2-3, is ETGVTQSPTHLIKTRGQQVTLRCSSQSGHNTVSWYQQALGQGPQFIFQYYREEENGRGNFPPRFSGLQFPNYSSELNVNALELDDSALYLCASSSPGGPNTDTQYFGPGTRLTVL.

The rearrangement uses TRBV21-1 and TRBJ1-2. TRBV21-1 is reported as a pseudogene. This CDR3 spans 16 amino acids. CDR3 protein: CASSKVSHYTNYGYTF. For the CDR3, the DNA is TGTGCCAGCAGCAAAGTGAGCCACTATACTAACTATGGCTACACCTTC.